Included here is one T cell receptor beta chain sequence, with context. This clone showed up just a few times. Its antigen is not yet known. No base-level quality is on record; no much larger clone is a single base apart. Library construction relied on the immunoSEQ multiplex PCR assay. For the multiplex PCR, a mixture combining 60 forward primers for TCR Vbeta segments and 13 reverse primers for TCR Jbeta segments was used. The CDR3 region of rearranged TCR beta genes was amplified from genomic DNA with a multiplex PCR assay. The Illumina HiSeq System was used to sequence the amplified TCR beta libraries as 87-base-pair reads. For the original study's pipeline: A later analysis counted about 80 million unique TCR beta chains across the 666 repertoires, and around 9.9 million of these chains were shared by at least two donors. Raw reads were error-corrected and collapsed into unique sequences by a nearest-neighbor algorithm in which closely related sequences were merged to remove PCR and sequencing errors. V, D and J gene segments were assigned by aligning CDR3 sequences to IMGT reference sequences. For a sequence to be retained, a match of at least six nucleotides to both a V gene segment and a J gene segment was required. Rearrangements were classified as productive when the CDR3 lacked stop codons and remained in frame with V and J, and all other rearrangements were classified as non-productive. Following IMGT convention, CDR3 was defined as the stretch from the second conserved V-encoded cysteine to the conserved J-encoded phenylalanine. Sequences without an unambiguous match to a single V gene segment were excluded from the earlier analysis of a few hundred of the donors. In an earlier analysis of some 590 of the donors, V segments were called functional above 56.7% productive rearrangements and were called segregating when the between-donor standard deviation exceeded 5%. To diagnose cytomegalovirus status from the catalog of TCR beta chain sequences, a statistical classification framework was built. A later analysis assigned V and J genes by comparing TCR nucleotide sequences with IMGT/GENE-DB human TR gene sequences. Using the TCRdist pipeline, a later analysis assigned CDR3 sequences along with most-parsimonious VDJ recombination scenarios. A later analysis defined each TCR beta chain by its CDR3 amino acid sequence plus V-gene family, and excluded reads lacking a unique V-gene family. To address suspected cross-contamination and a sequencing artifact, a later analysis removed 450 to 700 highly shared, low-generation-probability nucleotide sequences. In a later analysis, a clonal expansion index was calculated for each public chain from normalized within-repertoire ranks of inferred template counts. Generation probabilities in a later analysis came from a VDJ recombination model fitted to out-of-frame rearrangements, and those results were checked against IGoR. In a later analysis, hypergeometric tests were used to score TCR-TCR, TCR-HLA and TCR-CMV co-occurrence, with a repertoire-size bias correction applied to TCR pairs. In a later analysis, false discovery rates were estimated by permuting HLA or CMV assignments 20 times. In a later analysis, co-occurring TCRs were grouped with DBSCAN, and TCRdist sequence similarity was added when clustering was performed within HLA-allele-positive subsets. For co-occurrence clustering, repertoires with fewer than 30,000 or more than 120,000 public chains were excluded, along with roughly five repertoires with anomalous nucleotide sharing. In its TCRdb copy, this immuneACCESS table keeps in-frame sequences only and misses some clones. Where compared with another copy, unresolved V genes explain less than half of these, and the others have no known cause. V, J and clone size are taken as reported in that table, and D and trimming were inferred from the DNA itself. Within this sample are fewer than 250,000 clones, with around 73% of them counted one time only. The ten largest clonotypes hold 3.8% of the sample.

The cohort comprised around 700 healthy bone marrow donors. Cohort members were all nominally healthy when sampled, although unrecorded immune exposures were likely present. The donor was CMV seronegative and was included in the group of a few hundred seronegative cohort members. Every donor gave a peripheral blood sample, and the peripheral blood mononuclear cells from that sample were used for TCR beta sequencing. Genomic DNA extraction from the blood cell samples was performed with the Qiagen DNeasy Blood Extraction Kit. The entry originates in a study of cytomegalovirus exposure and HLA in healthy donors (dated by TCRdb to the late 2010s). As for the study more broadly: According to an earlier analysis of 550 to 750 of the donors, 200 million or so T cells yielded 117 million unique TCR beta sequences and 276 Gb of sequence data. An early release that covered several hundred HLA-typed donors contained approximately 290 gigabases of sequencing data and around 80 million unique TCR sequences. Of the 300 to 450 genotyped donors, 81% were placed in the genetic ancestry cluster associated with self-reported Caucasian donors. The study was designed to test whether signatures of past pathogen exposure could be identified by cataloging public T cell receptors. Using immunosequencing, the study profiled T cell repertoires from about 650 subjects and related those repertoires to cytomegalovirus serostatus. A separate validation cohort of about 110 different subjects was used in addition to the roughly 620-subject first cohort. High-throughput TCR immunosequencing, statistical association of individual TCRs with disease status, and machine learning were combined to predict cytomegalovirus infection status. A later analysis re-analyzed previously published TCR beta repertoires from 650 to 800 donors and added high-resolution HLA genotyping to study TCR occurrence patterns. Rather than using new phenotypic data, the later analysis identified candidate immune exposures from TCR beta sequences and from how often those sequences occurred across donors. An earlier analysis of more than 450 of the donors used high-throughput TCR beta sequencing to judge whether each TCR beta V gene segment behaved as functional or pseudogenic. Donor age, sex, ethnicity and CMV serostatus were compiled alongside the repertoire data. In a later genetic analysis, genome-wide SNP genotypes for about 65% of the 666 donors were used, and that subset was treated as a discovery cohort. Every discovery cohort repertoire had been produced on one sequencing platform. Class I and class II HLA loci were covered by the typing at four-digit resolution. Typing coverage differed by locus: A, B, C, DRB1 and DQB1 were typed in roughly 620-640 donors, DQA1 in about 510, DPA1 in some 570, and DPB1 in 472. Roughly five DR-DQ haplotypes were handled as single units for association and clustering, since linkage in the cohort was strong. On average, around 240,000 unique TCR beta nucleotide sequences were sequenced per donor among a few hundred genotyped donors of the cohort, with roughly 19% of those sequences being non-productive.

Results and caveats for the whole study, not just this receptor: V-gene and J-gene trimming of TCR beta chains was associated with a missense DCLRE1C variant in a later genetic analysis, and the association was replicated in an independent cohort. Most TCR sequences were observed very rarely across donors, whereas some public TCRs were present in many individuals. When HLA alleles, especially DR and DQ, strongly co-occurred, attributing TCR associations to individual alleles was difficult. A later genetic analysis reported fewer N-insertions in productive TCRs among donors in an Asian-associated ancestry cluster than the approximately 700-donor mean. The cohort was sequenced for TCR beta chains only, and without alpha or paired-chain data the features that could be detected were limited. A further reported finding was that TCR beta sequences accurately predicted the HLA-A and HLA-B alleles for most subjects in the first cohort. Because counts were too low, some 17 rarely observed V segments, including chromosome 9 orphons, were excluded from the earlier analysis of about 500 of the donors. A few of the identified cytomegalovirus-associated TCR beta chains were confirmed in vitro to be specific for cytomegalovirus antigens. Presence/absence analyses assumed roughly uniform sequencing depth across donors, an assumption that may not hold. HLA typing was unavailable for some donors at each locus, so association tests used only the typed subset. Broadly in line with IMGT annotations, most TCR beta V segments showed up in productive rearrangements about 87% or about 30% of the time in an earlier analysis of 587 of the donors. The sequencing pipeline was judged likely to have produced a cluster of highly shared sequence variants as a technical artifact. In a later analysis, most CMV-associated TCR beta chains were found to appear HLA-restricted, with HLA associations seemingly driven largely by CMV exposure. The only immune exposure information available for the cohort was CMV serostatus. Compared with equally common non-associated chains, HLA-associated TCR beta chains in a later analysis were more clonally expanded and had lower generation probabilities. It was suggested by the authors that the approach could potentially be generalized to other disease states and immunological phenotypes. Some IMGT-functional V segments, including TRBV6-2 and TRBV6-3, could not be distinguished by the 87-base-pair reads and were therefore excluded. The classifier was reported to diagnose cytomegalovirus status with high specificity and sensitivity in both the original cohort and the validation cohort. Linkage disequilibrium might explain the correlated functional status among segregating V segments, but an unknown experimental factor could not be excluded. According to a later analysis, parvovirus B19, influenza, CMV and Epstein-Barr virus appeared linked to several top co-occurrence clusters. At a false discovery rate of 0.05, a later analysis linked 15,000 to 20,000 TCR beta sequences to specific HLA alleles. According to a later analysis, TCR association rates differed among HLA loci, with DRB1 alleles showing the most associated TCRs and HLA-C alleles showing the fewest. The study gave a list of 150 to 200 TCR beta chains associated with cytomegalovirus.

CDR1 GTSNPN and CDR2 SVGIG were looked up in the germline V gene (reference sequence). V trim: 0 bases; J trim: 0 bases; unmatched bases: 4. The CDR3 goes from the cysteine to the phenylalanine over 17 residues. The kept DNA is CDR3 alone, 51 bases in frame from the first base. The receptor comes from a male donor in good health and CMV-seronegative. Recombination connected TRBV30 to TRBJ1-6; 8 bases in the junction line up with TRBD1. Sequencing was carried out using PBMCs. The CDR3 amino acid sequence is: CAWSVGTGSSYNSPLHF. The DNA sequence follows: TGTGCCTGGAGTGTAGGGACAGGAAGCTCCTATAATTCACCCCTCCACTTT.